The 31 T cell receptor beta chains presented below share a single source sample, sequenced in a study of immune evolution from preneoplasia to lung adenocarcinoma. The repertoire was sequenced with immunoSEQ multiplex PCR; TCRdb's copy has only in-frame clones and lacks some. The data show tens of thousands of clones, 74% seen once. The sequencing sample was made of FFPE invasive lung adenocarcinoma tissue. These TCRs come from a person between 55 and 69 years old with invasive lung adenocarcinoma. Some clones in this sample may be carry-over from other donors' samples.

The sample holds one count of this clone. The chain employs TRBV5-4 and TRBJ2-2, with TRBD2 matching 9 bases. Unmatched junction bases numbered 3, after V lost 2 bases and J lost 4 bases. CDR1 and CDR2 (germline): SGHNT, YYREEE (reference sequence). This CDR3 has 15 residues. The DNA for the CDR3 is TGTGCCAGCAGCTTCGCGACTAGCGGCACCGGGGAGCTGTTTTTT. It yields the protein CASSFATSGTGELFF. The full variable domain, rest sourced from reference TRBV5-4 and TRBJ2-2, is ETGVTQSPTHLIKTRGQQVTLRCSSQSGHNTVSWYQQALGQGPQFIFQYYREEENGRGNFPPRFSGLQFPNYSSELNVNALELDDSALYLCASSFATSGTGELFFGEGSRLTVL.

The rearrangement uses TRBV7-2 and TRBJ2-1; perhaps D is TRBD1 or TRBD2 (5 bases each). CDR1 SGHTA and CDR2 FQGNSA come from the germline V gene. Trimming shortened V by 5 bases and J by 4 bases, and 9 bases separated the two germline ends. The CDR3 runs 13 residues. The CDR3 is CASSGTVYNEQFF. The CDR3 bases are TGTGCCAGCAGCGGGACGGTGTACAATGAGCAGTTCTTC.

The chain recombines TRBV18 with TRBJ1-3, with D maybe TRBD1 (5 bases). Germline V CDR1 and CDR2: KGHSH, LQKENI. V was pared by 2 bases and J by 2 bases, with 10 bases between. The CDR3 is 15 residues long. The CDR3, as DNA: TGTGCCAGCTCACCAGCCCAGGACACTGGAAACACCATATATTTT. It translates to CASSPAQDTGNTIYF.

The chain uses TRBV28 and TRBJ2-7; TRBD2 agrees at 8 bases. This CDR3 comprises 17 residues. Germline V gives CDR1 MDHEN, CDR2 SYDVKM. With V trimmed by 3 bases and J by 2 bases, 12 bases remained unmatched. Written as DNA, the CDR3 is TGTGCCAGCAGTTTGCCCCTCGGGGGGGAGGGCCCCTACGAGCAGTACTTC. Translated, it gives CASSLPLGGEGPYEQYF.

The gene calls are TRBV11-2 and TRBJ2-3; a possible D gene is TRBD1 (6 bases). Germline values: CDR1 SGHAT, CDR2 FQNNGV. The V end was cut by 3 bases, the J end by 12 bases, with 13 bases between. This CDR3 contains 12 residues. DNA for the CDR3: TGTGCCAGCAGCTTGGCAGGGGCGTTCCAGTATTTT. Encoded protein: CASSLAGAFQYF.

The V gene is TRBV28, the J gene TRBJ1-2; TRBD1 aligns across 7 bases. Per germline, CDR1 MDHEN and CDR2 SYDVKM. CDR3 length: 12 residues. The V and J ends lost 5 bases and 3 bases, in that order; junction bases with no gene match: 0. In nucleotides, the CDR3 is TGTGCCAGCAGTCAGGGGGACTATGGCTACACCTTC. Amino acid sequence: CASSQGDYGYTF.

The gene calls are TRBV7-8 and TRBJ2-1; D is perhaps TRBD2 (7 bases). Germline V gene lookup returns CDR1 SGHVS and CDR2 FQNEAQ. V was pared by 5 bases and J by 10 bases, with 18 bases between. The CDR3 loop spans 14 amino acids. The CDR3 region has the DNA TGTGCCAGCAGCCGGAGGGGGGGGTCCGAGGAGCAGTTCTTC. Its translation: CASSRRGGSEEQFF.

The V call is TRBV6-6, the J call TRBJ2-1; the D is unclear. The CDR3 length is 15 residues. CDR1 is MNHNY, CDR2 SVGAGI, per germline (reference sequence). V was cut by 7 bases and J by 4 bases, with 17 bases left in between. Here the CDR3 DNA reads TGTGCCAGCACCCTCTACCGTGAAAGGTACAATGAGCAGTTCTTC. Translating gives CASTLYRERYNEQFF.

V and J are TRBV10-3 and TRBJ2-7, with D possibly being TRBD1 (6 bases). V shed 8 bases and J shed 2 bases, with 13 bases lying between them. The CDR3 runs to 13 residues. Germline CDR1 and CDR2: ENHRY and SYGVKD. CDR3 DNA sequence: TGTGCCATCGGTGCGGACAGCCCCTACGAGCAGTACTTC. This gives the protein CAIGADSPYEQYF.

This clone has only a few counts. The chain employs TRBV5-5 and TRBJ1-1; no clear D. This CDR3 comprises 15 residues. In germline, CDR1 is SGHKS, CDR2 YYEKEE (reference sequence). Between the trimmed V and J ends, which lost 0 bases and 7 bases, there was a span of 16 bases. The CDR3 spells CASSLATDPALEAFF. CDR3 coding DNA: TGTGCCAGCAGCTTGGCTACAGACCCTGCCCTTGAAGCTTTCTTT.

The chain recombines TRBV29-1 with TRBJ2-3, with TRBD2 matching 12 bases. The CDR3 loop spans 13 amino acids. The germline CDR1 and CDR2 sequences are SQVTM and ANQGSEA. The ends lost 3 bases at V and 5 bases at J; junction bases unmatched: 0. CDR3 region: CSVETSGRDTQYF. The CDR3 coding sequence is TGCAGCGTTGAGACTAGCGGGAGAGATACGCAGTATTTT.

This sequence joins TRBV4-2 and TRBJ2-1; 10 bases match TRBD2. The J segment lost 4 bases and the V segment lost 2 bases, leaving 2 bases of the junction unmatched. The CDR3 runs 15 residues. From germline, CDR1 is LGHNA and CDR2 YNFKEQ. The CDR3 DNA is TGTGCCAGCAGCCAACTAGCGGGGGCTTACAATGAGCAGTTCTTC. It specifies CASSQLAGAYNEQFF.

V usage is TRBV7-9 and J usage is TRBJ2-7; no definite D call. The CDR3 is made up of 16 amino acids. V lost 1 base to trimming and J lost 0 bases, with 13 bases between them. Germline V gives CDR1 SEHNR, CDR2 FQNEAQ (reference sequence). This CDR3 reads CASSLGAGPSSYEQYF. The CDR3 bases are TGTGCCAGCAGCTTAGGGGCCGGGCCTAGCTCCTACGAGCAGTACTTC.

This clone was counted only a few times. The chain carries TRBV9 and TRBJ2-6, with D unresolved. The CDR3 has 15 amino acids. The V end was cut by 4 bases, the J end by 0 bases, with 8 bases between. The germline gives CDR1 SGDLS, CDR2 YYNGEE. CDR3 sequence (DNA): TGTGCCAGCAGCCCCAGGAGCTCTGGGGCCAACGTCCTGACTTTC. Translating gives CASSPRSSGANVLTF.

This chain connects TRBV27 to TRBJ2-1; TRBD2 matches 11 bases. Trimming took 3 bases from V and 6 from J; bases not matched to a gene: 7. The CDR3 loop spans 16 amino acids. Germline V gene sequence: CDR1 MNHEY, CDR2 SMNVEV (reference sequence). The DNA of the CDR3 is TGTGCCAGCAGTTTCCTCACTAGCGGGAGCTCCAATGAGCAGTTCTTC. It codes for CASSFLTSGSSNEQFF.

The rearrangement links TRBV2 to TRBJ2-3; 10 positions agree with TRBD1. After removal of 6 bases from V and 4 bases from J, the junction contained 7 bases not matched to a gene. This CDR3 is 15 amino acids long. The germline gives CDR1 SNHLY, CDR2 FYNNEI. CDR3 amino acids: CASRGSGTGADTQYF. In DNA, the CDR3 is TGTGCCAGCAGGGGATCCGGGACAGGGGCAGATACGCAGTATTTT.

The V call is TRBV5-1, the J call TRBJ2-5; D uncertain. V dropped 4 bases and J dropped 0 bases, with 10 bases sitting between them. Germline CDR1 and CDR2: SGHRS and YFSETQ. CDR3 size: 14 residues. CDR3 protein: CASSTGRNQETQYF. The CDR3 DNA reads as TGCGCCAGCAGCACCGGACGGAACCAAGAGACCCAGTACTTC.

The V gene is TRBV4-2, the J gene TRBJ2-1; 8 nucleotides align to TRBD2. The junction had 12 bases not matched to a gene; V was cut back by 4 bases and J by 7 bases. The length of the CDR3 is 16 residues. The V gene's germline CDR1 is LGHNA and CDR2 YNFKEQ. The CDR3 coding sequence is TGTGCCAGCAGCCCGGGACGTGGGGCGGGAGGTAATGAGCAGTTCTTC. Translated: CASSPGRGAGGNEQFF.

The chain couples TRBV29-1 to TRBJ1-1; 7 positions match TRBD1. The CDR3 loop spans 12 amino acids. Trimming cost V 7 bases and J 4 bases; bases outside gene matches: 6. The V gene's germline CDR1 is SQVTM and CDR2 ANQGSEA. The CDR3 nucleotides are TGCAGCGGGAAACAGGGGCGCACTGAAGCTTTCTTT. Protein product: CSGKQGRTEAFF.

This clone was seen once. This chain's CDR3 is CASSLGAGPYNEQFF. The CDR3 DNA follows: TGTGCCAGCAGCTTAGGAGCGGGACCCTACAATGAGCAGTTCTTC. This chain links TRBV11-3 with TRBJ2-1; 7 bases are shared with TRBD2. The CDR3 is 15 amino acids. V lost 1 base and J lost 2; bases outside the gene matches: 2. In germline, CDR1 is SGHNT, CDR2 YENEEA. Supplemented by reference TRBV11-3 and TRBJ2-1, the full variable domain reads EAGVVQSPRYKIIEKKQPVAFWCNPISGHNTLYWYLQNLGQGPELLIRYENEEAVDDSQLPKDRFSAERLKGVDSTLKIQPAELGDSAVYLCASSLGAGPYNEQFFGPGTRLTVL.

This chain joins TRBV11-2 and TRBJ2-1; D gene ambiguous. The CDR3 is 14 residues long. The V end lost 4 bases, the J end lost 6 bases, and 13 bases lay between the germline ends. The germline V gene encodes CDR1 SGHAT and CDR2 FQNNGV. The CDR3 region is CASSSQVGSNEQFF. For the CDR3, the DNA is TGTGCCAGCAGCTCCCAAGTGGGTAGCAATGAGCAGTTCTTC.

This clone was observed a few times. This chain uses TRBV4-2 with TRBJ2-3; D is perhaps TRBD1 or TRBD2 (6 bases each). V dropped 3 bases and J dropped 2 bases, with 12 bases sitting between them. The germline V gene has CDR1 LGHNA and CDR2 YNFKEQ. The CDR3 runs to 15 residues. The CDR3 DNA reads TGTGCCAGCAGCCAGCGGAGGGGGGACACAGATACGCAGTATTTT. Translated, it gives CASSQRRGDTDTQYF.

The CDR3 DNA is TGTGCCAGCAGTGCCGTAAGGGGTCCCACCGGGGAGCTGTTTTTT. As protein: CASSAVRGPTGELFF. J is TRBJ2-2 and V is TRBV6-1, with D perhaps TRBD1 (5 bases). Germline V gives CDR1 MNHNS, CDR2 SASEGT. This CDR3 region has 15 residues. V lost 4 bases and J 4 bases, leaving 13 bases between the germline ends.

The chain joins TRBV6-6 to TRBJ2-7, with D perhaps matching TRBD2 (5 bases). CDR1 MNHNY and CDR2 SVGAGI come from the germline V gene (reference sequence). V was cut by 6 bases and J by 6 bases, with 12 bases left in between. The CDR3 contains 12 residues. The CDR3, as DNA: TGTGCCAGCAGCCCCCCACTAGGCGAGCAGTACTTC. Translating it yields CASSPPLGEQYF.

This clone was observed a single time. This chain uses TRBV28 with TRBJ2-1; 7 bases match TRBD1. The germline gives CDR1 MDHEN, CDR2 SYDVKM. The CDR3 spans 16 residues. V was pared by 5 bases and J by 7 bases, with 14 bases of the junction left unmatched. In nucleotides, the CDR3 is TGTGCCAGCAGTCCCACCAGACAGGGAAACGTAAATGAGCAGTTCTTC. The encoded protein is CASSPTRQGNVNEQFF.

This chain joins TRBV5-4 and TRBJ2-3; TRBD2 matches 12 bases. The length of the CDR3 is 15 residues. From germline, CDR1 is SGHNT and CDR2 YYREEE (reference sequence). V trimming: 3 bases; J trimming: 4 bases; junction bases outside the gene matches: 3. The CDR3 nucleotides are TGTGCCAGCAGCTGGACTAGCGGGACGGCAGATACGCAGTATTTT. This translates into CASSWTSGTADTQYF.

This rearrangement joins TRBV5-6 to TRBJ1-3; D unclear. V shed 2 bases and J shed 0 bases, with 12 bases lying between them. Germline CDR1 SGHDT, CDR2 YYEEEE. The CDR3 runs 16 residues. The CDR3 is CASSFKRAVSGNTIYF. In nucleotides, the CDR3 is TGTGCCAGCAGCTTTAAACGGGCAGTCTCTGGAAACACCATATATTTT. Looking up the rest from reference TRBV5-6 and TRBJ1-3 gives the full variable domain: DAGVTQSPTHLIKTRGQQVTLRCSPKSGHDTVSWYQQALGQGPQFIFQYYEEEERQRGNFPDRFSGHQFPNYSSELNVNALLLGDSALYLCASSFKRAVSGNTIYFGEGSWLTVV.

The chain links TRBV12-5 to TRBJ2-1; 9 bases map to TRBD2. This CDR3 is 14 amino acids long. The germline CDR1 and CDR2 sequences are LGHNT and FRNRAP. V shed 1 base, J shed 5 bases, and the junction held 0 bases outside the gene matches. In DNA form, the CDR3 reads TGTGCTAGTGGTTTGGGGACTAGCGACAATGAGCAGTTCTTC. Amino acids: CASGLGTSDNEQFF. Based on the CDR3 plus reference TRBV12-5 and TRBJ2-1, the full variable domain is DARVTQTPRHKVTEMGQEVTMRCQPILGHNTVFWYRQTMMQGLELLAYFRNRAPLDDSGMPKDRFSAEMPDATLATLKIQPSEPRDSAVYFCASGLGTSDNEQFFGPGTRLTVL.

This clone occurred a few times. This chain links TRBV29-1 with TRBJ1-1; D might be TRBD1 (6 bases). Trimming took off 7 bases at V and 4 bases at J, with 16 bases between the two ends. CDR1 is SQVTM and CDR2 is ANQGSEA in the germline V gene. There are 13 residues in the CDR3. CDR3 DNA: TGCAGCGGGGGGGCAGGGCAGAGCACTGAAGCTTTCTTT. Translation: CSGGAGQSTEAFF.

The table lists this clone with a few counts. This chain joins TRBV7-3 and TRBJ2-3; 9 nucleotides align to TRBD2. Trimming removed 1 base from V and 3 bases from J; junction bases left unmatched: 17. This CDR3 is built from 20 residues. Germline V gene data show CDR1 as SGHTA and CDR2 as FQGTGA. The CDR3 region has the DNA TGTGCCAGCAGCTTAAACCCCCTTTCTGCGGGAGGGGGAAGGACAGATACGCAGTATTTT. It codes for CASSLNPLSAGGGRTDTQYF.

The J gene is TRBJ2-3, the V gene TRBV7-3, with 15 bases matching TRBD2. Per the germline V gene, CDR1 is SGHTA and CDR2 is FQGTGA. Trimming took 0 bases from V and 4 from J; bases not matched to a gene: 8. CDR3 length: 19 amino acids. The CDR3 DNA follows: TGTGCCAGCAGCTTAACCTCGGGACTAGCGGGAGGTGGGGCAGATACGCAGTATTTT. It is translated as CASSLTSGLAGGGADTQYF.